This is a list of T cell receptor beta chains from one sample in a study of OX40 agonist ivuxolimab in advanced cancers. Using immunoSEQ multiplex PCR, the repertoire was profiled, and TCRdb retains in-frame clones only, with some absent. The sample lists tens of thousands of clones, approximately 89% occurring once. This sample comprised CD4+ or CD8+ T cells sorted from blood, obtained in a trial of the OX40 agonist ivuxolimab. These receptor sequences come from an adult with an advanced solid tumor such as melanoma, head and neck, liver or kidney cancer. The CDR3 runs from the conserved cysteine through the conserved F or W. D genes are given only for firm matches. Not all rows give a size; the values are once, few, many and, for expanded clones, a class.

V,J,size,D,CDR3
TRBV25-1,TRBJ2-7,.,.,CASSWGSAGVYEQYF
TRBV7-9,TRBJ1-5,.,TRBD1,CASSPGGTGGNQPQHF
TRBV6-6,TRBJ1-2,.,.,CASRVEGLSNYGYTF
TRBV9,TRBJ1-1,.,.,CASSEEVMAGAEAFF
TRBV9,TRBJ2-3,.,TRBD2,CASSVGSGGTDTQYF
TRBV18,TRBJ2-3,once,.,CASSLTERGTDTQYF
TRBV4-1,TRBJ1-1,.,.,CASSRQTGTEAFF
TRBV7-9,TRBJ2-2,few,.,CASSFSGTGELFF
TRBV11-2,TRBJ1-3,.,.,CASSTGSASGNTIYF
TRBV6-5,TRBJ1-5,once,TRBD1,CASSSQGAGNQPQHF
TRBV28,TRBJ1-2,once,TRBD1,CASRGTGANYGYTF
TRBV10-3,TRBJ2-7,.,.,CAISESGPPYEQYF
TRBV7-2,TRBJ1-5,.,.,CASSFDSEPQHF
TRBV2,TRBJ1-2,.,.,CASSEAGRFYGYTF
TRBV5-4,TRBJ2-2,.,TRBD1,CASSATGVNTGELFF
TRBV18,TRBJ1-2,.,.,CASSPPGERVGVYYGYGYTF
TRBV27,TRBJ2-7,.,.,CASSTRDTAYEQYF
TRBV29-1,TRBJ2-1,.,.,CSVRTLGSYNEQFF
TRBV5-4,TRBJ2-5,.,TRBD2,CASSGTSGAQETQYF
TRBV6-6,TRBJ1-2,few,.,CASSPGEAYGYTF
TRBV6-6,TRBJ1-1,.,TRBD1,CASSYRGQVNTEAFF
TRBV2,TRBJ2-5,once,.,CASRVSGPGRTQYF
TRBV6-6,TRBJ2-3,.,TRBD2,CASFNSGGSTDTQYF
TRBV11-2,TRBJ2-2,.,.,CASSLVAGKAGELFF
TRBV4-1,TRBJ1-5,few,TRBD1,CASSQPTTGKGNQPQHF
TRBV12-1,TRBJ2-2,.,.,CASRNRVLLAGDLTGELFF
TRBV28,TRBJ2-5,.,.,CASSFRGAGETQYF
TRBV6-5,TRBJ1-2,.,.,CASSIRTGGPGYTF
TRBV12-5,TRBJ2-1,.,.,CASGPTRGPLSSYNEQFF
TRBV27,TRBJ2-7,.,.,CASSFGEELSMAYEQYF
TRBV6-5,TRBJ2-3,once,TRBD1,CASSRGTVSTDTQYF
TRBV6-1,TRBJ1-1,.,TRBD1,CASSGYRGRAEAFF
TRBV20-1,TRBJ1-1,once,.,CSRGGSTEAFF
TRBV5-1,TRBJ1-1,.,.,CASSLSPGLNTEAFF
TRBV9,TRBJ1-2,.,.,CASSVVGDRGGYTF
TRBV5-1,TRBJ2-5,.,.,CASSSRGSVGETQYF
TRBV27,TRBJ2-3,.,.,CASRGWAGENTQYF
TRBV28,TRBJ1-2,.,TRBD1,CASRTGGTNYGYTF
TRBV19,TRBJ2-3,.,TRBD2,CASSIDGLAGYTDTQYF
TRBV6-1,TRBJ2-3,.,.,CASSVLTDTQYF
TRBV19,TRBJ2-2,.,TRBD1,CASSPGQTNTGELFF
TRBV6-6,TRBJ1-5,.,.,CASSLLGADNQPQHF
TRBV6-1,TRBJ1-1,once,.,CASSERGVTEAFF
TRBV19,TRBJ2-3,.,.,CASKAWGADTDTQYF
TRBV7-9,TRBJ2-3,once,.,CASSSPASDTQYF
TRBV19,TRBJ2-7,few,.,CASQGTYEQYF
TRBV7-9,TRBJ1-1,few,.,CASSLAGREAFF
TRBV7-2,TRBJ2-1,.,.,CASSPDSGREQFF
TRBV28,TRBJ1-2,.,TRBD1,CASSSYTRDRAIYGYTF
TRBV18,TRBJ2-5,once,.,CASSPNRQETQYF
TRBV29-1,TRBJ2-3,.,TRBD2,CSVGLTGLGTQYF
TRBV14,TRBJ2-5,.,TRBD2,CASSQPLTSGQETQYF
TRBV28,TRBJ1-1,.,.,CASRHREITEAFF
TRBV15,TRBJ2-3,.,TRBD2,CATARPGGPTDTQYF
TRBV18,TRBJ2-1,.,.,CASREGDNEQFF
TRBV5-1,TRBJ2-7,.,TRBD1,CASSRGQANDYEQYF
TRBV29-1,TRBJ1-4,few,TRBD1,CSVGQGATNEKLFF
TRBV19,TRBJ2-3,.,TRBD1,CATRRDDRGTDTQYF
TRBV5-1,TRBJ2-7,.,TRBD1,CASSLNILTGQGYEQYF
TRBV6-5,TRBJ2-1,.,.,CASSPQGPEQFF